The 7 T cell receptor beta chains given below trace back to one sample, sequenced in a study of T cell responses to AZD1222 COVID-19 vaccine. The assay was immunoSEQ multiplex PCR, and TCRdb's table has in-frame clones only and misses some. This table has about 72,000 clones, 80% to 90% appearing once. Sequencing used peripheral blood, obtained 28 days after the second AZD1222 dose. These receptors all stem from an adult who received the AZD1222 COVID-19 vaccine.

The chain recombines TRBV27 with TRBJ1-5; D gene uncertain. The CDR3 runs 13 residues. Looked up from germline, CDR1 is MNHEY and CDR2 is SMNVEV (reference sequence). Trimming took off 2 bases at V and 4 bases at J, with 6 bases between the two ends. CDR3 in DNA: TGTGCCAGCAGTTTAGAACTAAATCAGCCCCAGCATTTT. Translating gives CASSLELNQPQHF.

This rearrangement joins TRBV13 to TRBJ2-1, with 13 bases lining up with TRBD2. Trimming cost V 2 bases and J 8 bases; bases outside gene matches: 12. The CDR3 extends over 18 amino acids. Germline lookup yields CDR1 PRHDT and CDR2 FYEKMQ (reference sequence). The CDR3: CASSLSPKLAGGPHEQFF. CDR3 DNA: TGTGCCAGCAGCTTAAGCCCTAAACTAGCGGGAGGGCCCCATGAGCAGTTCTTC. Full variable domain (missing parts from reference TRBV13 and TRBJ2-1): AAGVIQSPRHLIKEKRETATLKCYPIPRHDTVYWYQQGPGQDPQFLISFYEKMQSDKGSIPDRFSAQQFSDYHSELNMSSLELGDSALYFCASSLSPKLAGGPHEQFFGPGTRLTVL.

This rearrangement joins TRBV7-3 to TRBJ2-2, with D perhaps TRBD1 or TRBD2 (6 bases each). The CDR3 has 16 amino acids. V gave up 9 bases and J gave up 0 bases, with 17 bases separating them. Germline CDR1 reads SGHTA; CDR2 reads FQGTGA. CDR3 coding DNA: TGTGCCAGTTTAGGGGGGCCGGCGGCGAACACCGGGGAGCTGTTTTTT. Amino acid sequence: CASLGGPAANTGELFF.

The CDR3 sequence: CATSRGYNQPQHF. Written as DNA, the CDR3 is TGTGCCACCAGCAGGGGTTACAATCAGCCCCAGCATTTT. The V call is TRBV24-1, the J call TRBJ1-5; perhaps TRBD1 as D (6 bases). This CDR3 has 13 amino acids. CDR1 KGHDR and CDR2 SFDVKD come from the germline V gene. V lost 7 bases and J 3 bases, leaving 9 bases between the germline ends.

The chain is built from TRBV11-3 and TRBJ2-1, with a weak D call TRBD1 (5 bases). The CDR3 has 16 residues. CDR1 is SGHNT and CDR2 is YENEEA in the germline V gene. V was clipped by 0 bases and J by 7 bases, with 16 bases between them. CDR3 in amino acids: CASSLDGAVAGNEQFF. The CDR3, as DNA: TGTGCCAGCAGCTTAGATGGGGCCGTGGCAGGGAATGAGCAGTTCTTC. The variable domain in full, with the rest retrieved from reference TRBV11-3 and TRBJ2-1, is EAGVVQSPRYKIIEKKQPVAFWCNPISGHNTLYWYLQNLGQGPELLIRYENEEAVDDSQLPKDRFSAERLKGVDSTLKIQPAELGDSAVYLCASSLDGAVAGNEQFFGPGTRLTVL.

This chain joins TRBV30 and TRBJ2-1; 10 bases are a match to TRBD2. There are 20 residues in the CDR3. CDR1 and CDR2 from the germline V gene are GTSNPN and SVGIG (reference sequence). Losses at the gene ends were 0 bases for V and 6 bases for J; bases not matched to a gene: 20. The CDR3 loop is CAWSVFRASGRLRGGNEQFF. The CDR3 coding sequence is TGTGCCTGGAGTGTTTTTCGGGCTAGCGGGAGATTACGGGGGGGCAATGAGCAGTTCTTC.

This clone occurred once. CDR3 protein: CASSSWSSPLHF. In DNA, the CDR3 is TGTGCCAGCAGCTCCTGGAGTTCACCCCTCCACTTT. V gene TRBV5-6 combines with J gene TRBJ1-6; D not resolved. Trimming took 3 bases from V and 9 from J, leaving 7 bases between them. The CDR3 is 12 amino acids. CDR1 is SGHDT, CDR2 YYEEEE, per germline. The full variable domain, its missing parts supplied by reference TRBV5-6 and TRBJ1-6, is DAGVTQSPTHLIKTRGQQVTLRCSPKSGHDTVSWYQQALGQGPQFIFQYYEEEERQRGNFPDRFSGHQFPNYSSELNVNALLLGDSALYLCASSSWSSPLHFGNGTRLTVT.